The subject of this entry is one T cell receptor (beta chain). Its antigen is currently unknown. Researchers ran the PCR with 60 Vbeta and 13 Jbeta primers. Sequenced by immunoSEQ multiplex PCR; TCRdb stores in-frame clones only, minus some. The sample carries 150,000 to 200,000 clones, approximately 80% recorded once. The record originates from a study of cytomegalovirus exposure and HLA in healthy donors. Study findings and constraints: Differences between HLA loci emerged in a later analysis of TCR association rates, with DRB1 most and HLA-C fewest.

Trimming took off 0 bases at V and 4 bases at J, with 13 bases between the two ends. This CDR3 is built from 16 residues. Germline V gives CDR1 SGHRS, CDR2 YFSETQ. Sequencing input: PBMCs. The rearrangement uses TRBV5-1 and TRBJ1-4; D is unclear. This sequence was found in a man aged 50 to 60 in good health and CMV-seropositive. The CDR3 coding sequence is TGCGCCAGCAGCTTGGGGTTGGGCACAATTAATGAAAAACTGTTTTTT. This encodes CASSLGLGTINEKLFF.